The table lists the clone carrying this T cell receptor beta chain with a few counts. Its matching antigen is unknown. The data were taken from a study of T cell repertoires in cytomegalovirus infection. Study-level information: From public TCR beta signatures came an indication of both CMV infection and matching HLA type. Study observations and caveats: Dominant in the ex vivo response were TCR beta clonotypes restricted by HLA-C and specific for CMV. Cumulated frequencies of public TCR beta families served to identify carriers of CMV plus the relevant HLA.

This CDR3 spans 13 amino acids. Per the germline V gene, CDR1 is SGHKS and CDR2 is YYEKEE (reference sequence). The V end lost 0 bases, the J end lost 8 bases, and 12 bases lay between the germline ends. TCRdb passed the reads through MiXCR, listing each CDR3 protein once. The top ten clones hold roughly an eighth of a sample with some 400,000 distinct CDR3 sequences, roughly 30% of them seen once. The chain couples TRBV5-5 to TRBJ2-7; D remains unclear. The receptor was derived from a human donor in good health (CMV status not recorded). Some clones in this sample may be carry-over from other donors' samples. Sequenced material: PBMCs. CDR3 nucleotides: TGTGCCAGCAGCTTGGTAATCACTACGAAGCAGTACTTC. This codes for CASSLVITTKQYF.